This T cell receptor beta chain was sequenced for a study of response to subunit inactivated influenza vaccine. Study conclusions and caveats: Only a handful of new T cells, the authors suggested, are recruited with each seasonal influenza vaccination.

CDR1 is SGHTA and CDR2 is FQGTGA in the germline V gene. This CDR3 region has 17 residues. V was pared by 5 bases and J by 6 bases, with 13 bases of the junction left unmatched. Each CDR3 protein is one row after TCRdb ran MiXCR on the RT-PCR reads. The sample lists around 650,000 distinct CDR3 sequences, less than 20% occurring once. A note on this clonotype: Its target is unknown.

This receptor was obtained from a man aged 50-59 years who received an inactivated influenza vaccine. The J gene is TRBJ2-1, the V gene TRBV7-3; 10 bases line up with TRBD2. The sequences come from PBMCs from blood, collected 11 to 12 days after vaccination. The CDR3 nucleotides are TGTGCCAGCAGCCCGGGAGCCAGCGGGAGGGGGGTCAATGAGCAGTTCTTC. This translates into CASSPGASGRGVNEQFF.